The rows below give T cell receptor beta chains drawn from one sample of a study of blood T cell repertoires in COVID-19. Measured with immunoSEQ multiplex PCR; TCRdb has only the in-frame clones, and not every one. The sample gives 250,000 or so clones, around 90% of which show up once; just under 0.8% is in the top ten. The sample taken for sequencing was peripheral blood. The receptors shown here come from a woman in her 30s with acute or convalescent COVID-19. The CDR3 runs from the conserved cysteine through the conserved F or W. A D gene is named only where the DNA matches it firmly. Some rows have no size entry. The others give once, few or many, or a class for an expanded clone.

15 TRBJ2-7 NA TRBV13 TRBD1 CASSSRDRKAYEQYF TGTGCCAGCAGCTCCCGGGACAGAAAAGCCTACGAGCAGTACTTC
15 TRBJ2-7 NA TRBV5-6 TRBD1 CASLQGDRGFYEQYF TGTGCCAGCCTGCAGGGGGACAGGGGGTTCTACGAGCAGTACTTC
14 TRBJ2-1 NA TRBV4-3 NA CARPEGIRYDEQFF TGCGCCCGCCCGGAGGGAATTAGGTACGATGAGCAGTTCTTC
15 TRBJ2-5 NA TRBV2 TRBD1 CASSELTGGKETQYF TGTGCCAGCAGTGAGCTGACAGGGGGTAAAGAGACCCAGTACTTC
13 TRBJ1-5 NA TRBV30 NA CAWSMGRDQPQHF TGTGCCTGGAGTATGGGGAGGGATCAGCCCCAGCATTTT
16 TRBJ2-7 NA TRBV5-5 NA CASSLPGRVASYEQYF TGTGCCAGCAGCTTGCCCGGCAGGGTGGCGTCCTACGAGCAGTACTTC
15 TRBJ2-6 NA TRBV29-1 NA CSVENRSSGANVLTF TGCAGCGTTGAGAACAGAAGCTCTGGGGCCAACGTCCTGACTTTC
16 TRBJ2-1 NA TRBV6-2/TRBV6-3 TRBD2 CASSTIAGVVYNEQFF TGTGCCAGCAGTACGATAGCGGGAGTAGTCTACAATGAGCAGTTCTTC
12 TRBJ1-2 NA TRBV24-1 NA CATSGGSHGYTF TGTGCCACCAGTGGAGGTTCGCATGGCTACACCTTC
14 TRBJ2-7 NA TRBV7-2 TRBD2 CASSLTSGAYEQYF TGTGCCAGCAGCTTAACTAGCGGAGCCTACGAGCAGTACTTC
16 TRBJ2-6 few TRBV6-5 NA CASSWSTALGANVLTF TGTGCCAGCAGTTGGTCGACAGCCCTCGGGGCCAACGTCCTGACTTTC
11 TRBJ1-2 NA TRBV29-1 NA CSVGLLYGYTF TGCAGCGTGGGACTGCTCTATGGCTACACCTTC
13 TRBJ2-7 NA TRBV7-9 NA CASSLGRSIEQYF TGTGCCAGCAGCTTAGGCCGGTCCATCGAGCAGTACTTC
16 TRBJ2-2 NA TRBV7-2 NA CASSLFGGMGAGELFF TGTGCCAGCAGCTTATTTGGGGGGATGGGCGCCGGGGAGCTGTTTTTT
14 TRBJ1-2 NA TRBV18 NA CASSPGNPHYGYTF TGTGCCAGCTCACCAGGCAACCCCCACTATGGCTACACCTTC
15 TRBJ2-2 NA TRBV5-1 TRBD2 CASSSSGRNTGELFF TGCGCCAGCAGCTCAAGCGGGAGGAACACCGGGGAGCTGTTTTTT
16 TRBJ1-6 NA TRBV11-3 TRBD1 CASSPGQGIYNSPLHF TGTGCCAGCAGCCCGGGACAGGGGATCTATAATTCACCCCTCCACTTT